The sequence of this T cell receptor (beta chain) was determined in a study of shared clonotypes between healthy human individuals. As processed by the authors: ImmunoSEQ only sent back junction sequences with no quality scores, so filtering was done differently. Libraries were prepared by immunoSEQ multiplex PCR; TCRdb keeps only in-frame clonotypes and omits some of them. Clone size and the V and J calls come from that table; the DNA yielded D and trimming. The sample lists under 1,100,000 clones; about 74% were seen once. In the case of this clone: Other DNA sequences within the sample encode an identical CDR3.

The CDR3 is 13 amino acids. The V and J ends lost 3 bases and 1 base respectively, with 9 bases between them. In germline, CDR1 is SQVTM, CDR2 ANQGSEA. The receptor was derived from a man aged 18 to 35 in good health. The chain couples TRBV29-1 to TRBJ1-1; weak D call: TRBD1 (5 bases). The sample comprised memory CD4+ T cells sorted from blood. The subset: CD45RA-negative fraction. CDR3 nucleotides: TGCAGCGTTGATGGGACGGGGAACACTGAAGCTTTCTTT. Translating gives CSVDGTGNTEAFF.